Sequencing of this T cell receptor beta chain was carried out in a study of PD-1 blockade in classical Hodgkin lymphoma. This CDR3 comprises 16 residues. V was pared by 2 bases and J by 4 bases, with 16 bases between. Germline V gives CDR1 SGHTS, CDR2 YDEGEE. Time point: cycle 4 day 1 (C4D1), after five to seven weeks of nivolumab. Each patient relapsed following autologous stem cell transplantation, and prior brentuximab vedotin exposure differed. Only in-frame clones appear in the TCRdb table, and some are missing; sequencing was by immunoSEQ multiplex PCR. The profile shows almost 20,000 clones, over 60% of them singletons.

The source was peripheral blood mononuclear cells (PBMCs), collected before the fourth cycle of nivolumab. The chain is built from TRBV5-8 and TRBJ1-5; no firm D call. This receptor was identified in a human donor with classical Hodgkin lymphoma. In DNA, the CDR3 is TGTGCCAGCAGCTTAAGCTTGGGCAGATCAAATCAGCCCCAGCATTTT. The encoded protein is CASSLSLGRSNQPQHF.